The table lists the clone carrying this T cell receptor (beta chain) with many counts. The time point: newly diagnosed GD, antithyroid drugs for less than 3 months. PBMC RNA served as the TCR library source. These data come from a study of regulatory T cells in long-lasting Graves disease. Investigators prepared the TCR beta libraries by applying iRepertoire HTBI primers and Arm-PCR of CDR3 regions. TCRdb re-analysed the multiplex PCR reads in MiXCR, keeping a single row per CDR3 protein. The data show some 220,000 distinct CDR3 sequences, 15% to 20% seen once. The V end lost 5 bases, the J end lost 1 base, and 8 bases lay between the germline ends. This CDR3 has 12 residues. The germline V gene encodes CDR1 GTSNPN and CDR2 SVGIG (reference sequence). The same sample was also studied in work on T cells in Graves' hyperthyroidism and ophthalmopathy. That investigation notes: Ophthalmopathy was predicted by the model a median of 6.5 months ahead of onset.

The sequences come from peripheral blood mononuclear cells (PBMCs), collected at new diagnosis, from a patient treated with antithyroid drugs. The chain has TRBV30 and TRBJ1-1; D not resolved. The receptor was derived from a woman aged 25 to 39 with Graves disease. The CDR3 loop is CAWDRPNTEAFF. The CDR3 DNA is TGTGCCTGGGACCGCCCGAACACTGAAGCTTTCTTT.